The clone carrying this T cell receptor (beta chain) was detected only a few times. These data originate in a study of T cell responses to AZD1222 COVID-19 vaccine. Generated by immunoSEQ multiplex PCR, the TCRdb table keeps only in-frame clones and is missing some. The sample has roughly 78,000 clones, roughly 82% seen once. Trimming at V came to 2 bases and at J to 4 bases, leaving 2 bases not matched to a gene. In germline, CDR1 is SNHLY, CDR2 FYNNEI. The CDR3 totals 15 residues. This chain joins TRBV2 and TRBJ2-7; TRBD2 matches at 13 bases. The sample consisted of peripheral blood, taken on day 0 of AZD1222 vaccination. The origin of this receptor is an adult in good health. CDR3 DNA: TGTGCCAGCAGTGAAACTAGCGGGGGGGCTTACGAGCAGTACTTC. Residues: CASSETSGGAYEQYF.